The 13 T cell receptor beta chains below were found in one sample sequenced in a study of blood T cell repertoires in COVID-19. Using immunoSEQ multiplex PCR, the repertoire was profiled, and TCRdb retains in-frame clones only, with some absent. This table has approximately 250,000 clones, almost 85% appearing once. Sample: PBMCs or T cells enriched from blood (not recorded which). These receptors were collected from a man aged 35 to 55 who had recovered from COVID-19.

This chain's CDR3 is CASSFQGQGNNEQFF. DNA of the CDR3: TGTGCCAGCAGTTTCCAGGGACAGGGGAACAATGAGCAGTTCTTC. The chain recombines TRBV28 with TRBJ2-1, with TRBD1 matching 10 bases. This CDR3 has 15 residues. With V trimmed by 3 bases and J by 5 bases, 4 bases remained unmatched. The germline V gene has CDR1 MDHEN and CDR2 SYDVKM.

This chain links TRBV23-1 with TRBJ2-7; D gene uncertain. TRBV23-1 is an ORF, and what it does is uncertain. Trimming took 1 base from V and 1 from J, leaving 14 bases between them. This CDR3 spans 16 amino acids. Written as DNA, the CDR3 is TGCGCCAGCAGTCAATATCTCGCGGCCAATTCCTACGAGCAGTACTTC. This gives the protein CASSQYLAANSYEQYF.

For the CDR3, the DNA is TGTGCCAGCAGTCCGCAAACTAGCGTGGTTCTAGACGAGCAGTACTTC. Its translation is CASSPQTSVVLDEQYF. The chain joins TRBV27 to TRBJ2-7; 7 nucleotides match TRBD2. The germline CDR1 and CDR2 sequences are MNHEY and SMNVEV (reference sequence). The CDR3 runs 16 residues. V shed 5 bases and J 5 bases; nucleotides not matched to a gene: 15.

The chain employs TRBV29-1 and TRBJ2-5; weak D call: TRBD2 (5 bases). The V gene's germline CDR1 is SQVTM and CDR2 ANQGSEA. This CDR3 comprises 13 residues. V was trimmed by 7 bases and J by 2 bases, leaving 14 bases between them. The CDR3 loop is CSAPDWSQETQYF. DNA of the CDR3: TGCAGCGCCCCGGACTGGAGTCAAGAGACCCAGTACTTC.

The table lists this clone with a count of one. J is TRBJ1-1 and V is TRBV24-1; TRBD1 is a possible D gene (5 bases). The CDR3 covers 15 residues. The V and J ends lost 3 bases and 4 bases respectively, with 14 bases between them. In germline, CDR1 is KGHDR, CDR2 SFDVKD. In DNA, the CDR3 is TGTGCCACCAGTGATGCTAGCCGGGGGACCACTGAAGCTTTCTTT. It yields the protein CATSDASRGTTEAFF.

The chain combines TRBV12-3 or TRBV12-4 with TRBJ1-6, with a tentative D call TRBD1 (6 bases). Trimming pared 7 bases from V and 3 bases from J, leaving 7 bases between. This CDR3 contains 13 residues. The CDR3 is CASTDSYNSPLHF. CDR3 bases: TGTGCCAGCACGGACAGCTATAATTCACCCCTCCACTTT.

V gene TRBV6-5 combines with J gene TRBJ1-1, with TRBD1 matching over 8 bases. The J segment lost 5 bases and the V segment lost 7 bases, leaving 9 bases of the junction unmatched. The CDR3 totals 14 residues. The germline V gene has CDR1 MNHEY and CDR2 SVGAGI. CDR3 amino acids: CASKETGVGTEAFF. CDR3 in DNA: TGTGCCAGCAAGGAGACAGGGGTTGGAACTGAAGCTTTCTTT.

DNA for the CDR3: TGTGCCATCAATATGGGACAGGGGTATCGCTACACCTTC. As protein: CAINMGQGYRYTF. The chain is built from TRBV10-3 and TRBJ1-2; TRBD1 matches 10 bases. This CDR3 is 13 amino acids long. From germline, CDR1 is ENHRY and CDR2 SYGVKD. The J segment lost 9 bases and the V segment lost 7 bases, leaving 8 bases of the junction unmatched.

The V gene is TRBV28, the J gene TRBJ1-1, with 12 bases aligning to TRBD1. The CDR3 runs to 14 residues. Germline loops: CDR1 MDHEN, CDR2 SYDVKM. J was trimmed by 11 bases and V by 5 bases; bases with no gene match: 9. This chain's CDR3 is CASSGPGQGANAFF. The CDR3 coding sequence is TGTGCCAGCAGTGGACCGGGACAGGGGGCTAACGCTTTCTTT.

In its sample, this clone was seen once. This rearrangement joins TRBV3-1 (or the pseudogene TRBV3-2) to TRBJ1-2, with D uncertain. The ends were cut back, 4 bases at V and 2 bases at J, with 11 bases in the middle. This CDR3 comprises 14 residues. Germline values: CDR1 LGHDT, CDR2 YNNKEL (reference sequence). CDR3 residues: CASSPGVKNYGYTF. The CDR3 bases are TGTGCCAGCAGCCCAGGTGTTAAAAACTATGGCTACACCTTC.

In its sample, this clone was seen once. The chain employs TRBV29-1 and TRBJ2-1; unclear D gene. CDR1 is SQVTM and CDR2 is ANQGSEA in the germline V gene. The CDR3 sequence is 14 residues long. V gave up 5 bases and J gave up 4 bases, with 15 bases separating them. The chain's CDR3 is CSVPASATYNEQFF. The CDR3 DNA sequence: TGCAGCGTTCCTGCGAGCGCCACTTACAATGAGCAGTTCTTC.

This chain uses TRBV6-5 with TRBJ1-3; 7 nucleotides match TRBD1. This CDR3 has 16 amino acids. Germline CDR1 and CDR2: MNHEY and SVGAGI. V lost 0 bases and J lost 3; bases outside the gene matches: 5. The CDR3 sequence is CASSYSKGAGGNTIYF. In DNA form, the CDR3 reads TGTGCCAGCAGTTACTCGAAGGGGGCTGGTGGAAACACCATATATTTT.

DNA for the CDR3: TGTGCCAGCAGTCCCGCGGGGGGCTGGGATCAGCCCCAGCATTTT. It encodes CASSPAGGWDQPQHF. The chain employs TRBV27 and TRBJ1-5; tentative D call: TRBD1 (6 bases). Germline CDR1 and CDR2: MNHEY and SMNVEV (reference sequence). V lost 5 bases to trimming and J lost 5 bases, with 16 bases between them. The CDR3 spans 15 residues.